This is a list of T cell receptor beta chains from one sample in a study of human T cells and chemical hapten exposure. TCRdb processed the RACE reads anew with MiXCR; each CDR3 protein has one entry. The data hold 80,000 or so distinct CDR3 sequences, with roughly 10% observed a single time. The sequenced sample was whole blood, obtained in connection with sensitization to the hapten diphenylcyclopropenone (DPC). These receptors all come from a woman between 50 and 59 years old with alopecia areata. Some clones in this sample may be carry-over from other donors' samples. Each CDR3 is given with its conserved first and last residue. A D gene is named only where the DNA matches it firmly. For some rows the clone size is stated as once, few or many, or as a class when expanded; others skip it.

clone_size: few; cdr3_length: 15; v_call: TRBV6-1; j_call: TRBJ1-1; d_call: NA; cdr3_nt: TGTGCCAGCAGTGAAGGGGGCAGATTGAACACTGAAGCTTTCTTT; cdr3_aa: CASSEGGRLNTEAFF
clone_size: NA; cdr3_length: 15; v_call: TRBV19; j_call: TRBJ1-4; d_call: NA; cdr3_nt: TGTGCCAGTAGTCTACAGAGTGCAACTAATGAAAAACTGTTTTTT; cdr3_aa: CASSLQSATNEKLFF
clone_size: many; cdr3_length: 14; v_call: TRBV3-1; j_call: TRBJ1-4; d_call: NA; cdr3_nt: TGTGCCAGCAGCCAAGCCCTAACTAATGAAAAACTGTTTTTT; cdr3_aa: CASSQALTNEKLFF
clone_size: many; cdr3_length: 15; v_call: TRBV4-3; j_call: TRBJ1-2; d_call: NA; cdr3_nt: TGCGCCAGCAGCCAAGATCCTTCGGTTAACTATGGCTACACCTTC; cdr3_aa: CASSQDPSVNYGYTF
clone_size: many; cdr3_length: 13; v_call: TRBV7-2; j_call: TRBJ1-2; d_call: NA; cdr3_nt: TGTGCCAGCAGCCCACAGGCTAACTATGGCTACACCTTC; cdr3_aa: CASSPQANYGYTF
clone_size: many; cdr3_length: 11; v_call: TRBV6-5; j_call: TRBJ2-7; d_call: NA; cdr3_nt: TGTGCCAGCAGCGGGGACTACGAGCAGTACTTC; cdr3_aa: CASSGDYEQYF
clone_size: NA; cdr3_length: 15; v_call: TRBV29-1; j_call: TRBJ1-1; d_call: NA; cdr3_nt: TGCAGCGTTGAAAGAGCAGGGGCAGTGAACACTGAAGCTTTCTTT; cdr3_aa: CSVERAGAVNTEAFF
clone_size: many; cdr3_length: 15; v_call: TRBV12-3/TRBV12-4; j_call: TRBJ2-7; d_call: NA; cdr3_nt: TGTGCCAGCAGCCCATCCGACCCCGGTGTCTACGAGCAGTACTTC; cdr3_aa: CASSPSDPGVYEQYF
clone_size: NA; cdr3_length: 15; v_call: TRBV6-5; j_call: TRBJ1-5; d_call: NA; cdr3_nt: TGTGCCACCAGTTATTCTGGGGGGGGCAATCAGCCCCAGCATTTT; cdr3_aa: CATSYSGGGNQPQHF
clone_size: few; cdr3_length: 14; v_call: TRBV12-3/TRBV12-4; j_call: TRBJ2-6; d_call: NA; cdr3_nt: TGTGCCAGCAGATCGGCCTCTGGGGCCAACGTCCTGACTTTC; cdr3_aa: CASRSASGANVLTF
clone_size: many; cdr3_length: 14; v_call: TRBV7-8; j_call: TRBJ2-5; d_call: NA; cdr3_nt: TGTGCCAGCAGCTTAGAACTAGTGGTGGAGACCCAGTACTTC; cdr3_aa: CASSLELVVETQYF
clone_size: many; cdr3_length: 18; v_call: TRBV27; j_call: TRBJ1-2; d_call: NA; cdr3_nt: TGTGCCAGCAGTCCCTCCCCGGACAGTTTCTTCGGAGGCTATGGCTACACCTTC; cdr3_aa: CASSPSPDSFFGGYGYTF
clone_size: many; cdr3_length: 15; v_call: TRBV19; j_call: TRBJ1-2; d_call: NA; cdr3_nt: TGTGCCAGTAGTATGGGGACAAGTCTTAACTATGGCTACACCTTC; cdr3_aa: CASSMGTSLNYGYTF
clone_size: many; cdr3_length: 17; v_call: TRBV28; j_call: TRBJ2-6; d_call: TRBD2; cdr3_nt: TGTGCCAGCAGTTCCGGGACTAGCGCCTCTGGGGCCAACGTCCTGACTTTC; cdr3_aa: CASSSGTSASGANVLTF
clone_size: NA; cdr3_length: 15; v_call: TRBV7-9; j_call: TRBJ2-2; d_call: TRBD1; cdr3_nt: TGTGCCAGCAGCCCGGGACAGGGTTCGGCCGGGGAGCTGTTTTTT; cdr3_aa: CASSPGQGSAGELFF
clone_size: NA; cdr3_length: 15; v_call: TRBV5-1; j_call: TRBJ1-5; d_call: TRBD1; cdr3_nt: TGCGCCAGCACCTTGACAGGGGGGACCGAGCAGCCCCAGCATTTT; cdr3_aa: CASTLTGGTEQPQHF
clone_size: many; cdr3_length: 13; v_call: TRBV29-1; j_call: TRBJ2-7; d_call: NA; cdr3_nt: TGCCCCCTCACGGGACGGAGCACCTACGAGCAGTACTTC; cdr3_aa: CPLTGRSTYEQYF
clone_size: many; cdr3_length: 11; v_call: TRBV6-5; j_call: TRBJ2-3; d_call: NA; cdr3_nt: TGTGCCAGCAGTTACGTGGATACGCAGTATTTT; cdr3_aa: CASSYVDTQYF
clone_size: few; cdr3_length: 14; v_call: TRBV18; j_call: TRBJ1-2; d_call: NA; cdr3_nt: TGTGCCAGCTCACTAGTCGACACCAAGAATGGCTACACCTTC; cdr3_aa: CASSLVDTKNGYTF
clone_size: many; cdr3_length: 16; v_call: TRBV7-2; j_call: TRBJ2-3; d_call: NA; cdr3_nt: TGTGCCAGCAGCTTAGTGGGGGGGGCGAACACAGATACGCAGTATTTT; cdr3_aa: CASSLVGGANTDTQYF
clone_size: NA; cdr3_length: 13; v_call: TRBV2; j_call: TRBJ1-5; d_call: NA; cdr3_nt: TGTGCCAGCAGTGATACCGGATCAGTGGCCCAGCATTTT; cdr3_aa: CASSDTGSVAQHF
clone_size: NA; cdr3_length: 15; v_call: TRBV3-1; j_call: TRBJ2-5; d_call: NA; cdr3_nt: TGTGCCAGCAGCCAATCCCCGGGCCTAAAAGAGACCCAGTACTTC; cdr3_aa: CASSQSPGLKETQYF
clone_size: few; cdr3_length: 13; v_call: TRBV29-1; j_call: TRBJ1-1; d_call: TRBD1; cdr3_nt: TGCAGCGTTGATGACAGGGTGGGCACTGAAGCTTTCTTT; cdr3_aa: CSVDDRVGTEAFF
clone_size: NA; cdr3_length: 13; v_call: TRBV3-1; j_call: TRBJ2-6; d_call: NA; cdr3_nt: TGTGCCAGCAGGGGGACTGGGGCCAACGTCCTGACTTTC; cdr3_aa: CASRGTGANVLTF
clone_size: few; cdr3_length: 12; v_call: TRBV20-1; j_call: TRBJ1-1; d_call: NA; cdr3_nt: TGCAGTGCTCCGACTGAAAACACTGAAGCTTTCTTT; cdr3_aa: CSAPTENTEAFF
clone_size: many; cdr3_length: 12; v_call: TRBV6-4; j_call: TRBJ2-2; d_call: NA; cdr3_nt: TGTGCCAGCAGTCCCCCCACCGGGGAGCTGTTTTTT; cdr3_aa: CASSPPTGELFF
clone_size: NA; cdr3_length: 16; v_call: TRBV3-1; j_call: TRBJ1-4; d_call: NA; cdr3_nt: TGTGCCAGCAGCCAAGGTTTCAAGGGTTATGGAGAAAAACTGTTTTTT; cdr3_aa: CASSQGFKGYGEKLFF
clone_size: many; cdr3_length: 13; v_call: TRBV6-2/TRBV6-3; j_call: TRBJ2-5; d_call: NA; cdr3_nt: TGTGCCAGCAGAGGGACTGCCCAAGAGACCCAGTACTTC; cdr3_aa: CASRGTAQETQYF
clone_size: few; cdr3_length: 12; v_call: TRBV20-1; j_call: TRBJ2-3; d_call: TRBD2; cdr3_nt: TGCAGTCCTGGCGGGGGGACAGATACGCAGTATTTT; cdr3_aa: CSPGGGTDTQYF
clone_size: NA; cdr3_length: 13; v_call: TRBV28; j_call: TRBJ2-1; d_call: NA; cdr3_nt: TGTGCCAGCAGTTCTATAGGGGTTGATGAGCAGTTCTTC; cdr3_aa: CASSSIGVDEQFF
clone_size: NA; cdr3_length: 13; v_call: TRBV7-2; j_call: TRBJ2-7; d_call: TRBD2; cdr3_nt: TGTGCCAGCAGCTTAACCAGCGGGAGGGGGTTGTACTTC; cdr3_aa: CASSLTSGRGLYF
clone_size: few; cdr3_length: 16; v_call: TRBV28; j_call: TRBJ2-2; d_call: TRBD2; cdr3_nt: TGTGCCAGCAGTTTACTGGCTAGCGGGAGGCCCGGGGAGCTGTTTTTT; cdr3_aa: CASSLLASGRPGELFF
clone_size: once; cdr3_length: 20; v_call: TRBV3-1; j_call: TRBJ2-7; d_call: TRBD2; cdr3_nt: TGTGCCAGCAGCCAGCCGATAGCGGGAGGCGTACATCTGGCCTTGCGCGAGCAGTACTTC; cdr3_aa: CASSQPIAGGVHLALREQYF
clone_size: few; cdr3_length: 17; v_call: TRBV7-9; j_call: TRBJ2-3; d_call: TRBD2; cdr3_nt: TGTGCCAGCAGCCCCCAGGGACTAGCGGGAGCGGGAGATACGCAGTATTTT; cdr3_aa: CASSPQGLAGAGDTQYF
clone_size: NA; cdr3_length: 15; v_call: TRBV7-8; j_call: TRBJ2-7; d_call: TRBD1; cdr3_nt: TGTGCCAGCAGCCTGCCGCCGGGACAGGGGACCGAGCAGTACTTC; cdr3_aa: CASSLPPGQGTEQYF
clone_size: many; cdr3_length: 15; v_call: TRBV10-3; j_call: TRBJ2-7; d_call: TRBD2; cdr3_nt: TGTGCCATCAGCGTAGCGGGAGGCCCCTCCTACGAGCAGTACTTC; cdr3_aa: CAISVAGGPSYEQYF
clone_size: few; cdr3_length: 17; v_call: TRBV7-9; j_call: TRBJ2-1; d_call: NA; cdr3_nt: TGTGCCAGCAGCTTAGCGGGAACGGCGGATTCGAGCAATGAGCAGTTCTTC; cdr3_aa: CASSLAGTADSSNEQFF
clone_size: few; cdr3_length: 14; v_call: TRBV20-1; j_call: TRBJ1-5; d_call: NA; cdr3_nt: TGCAGTGCTAGAGTAAACAGGGTCGAACAGCCCCAGCATTTT; cdr3_aa: CSARVNRVEQPQHF
clone_size: many; cdr3_length: 15; v_call: TRBV30; j_call: TRBJ2-3; d_call: TRBD1; cdr3_nt: TGTGCCCAAACCGGACAGGGGACGGGCACAGATACGCAGTATTTT; cdr3_aa: CAQTGQGTGTDTQYF
clone_size: NA; cdr3_length: 14; v_call: TRBV2; j_call: TRBJ1-5; d_call: TRBD1; cdr3_nt: TGTGCCAGCAGCGGTACAGGGGGCAATCAGCCCCAGCATTTT; cdr3_aa: CASSGTGGNQPQHF
clone_size: many; cdr3_length: 16; v_call: TRBV7-2; j_call: TRBJ2-2; d_call: TRBD2; cdr3_nt: TGTGCCAGCAGCTACCCGACTAGCGGGGGCACCGGGGAGCTGTTTTTT; cdr3_aa: CASSYPTSGGTGELFF
clone_size: many; cdr3_length: 13; v_call: TRBV2; j_call: TRBJ1-4; d_call: NA; cdr3_nt: TGTGCCAGCACCGACGGTGCCAGGGAAAAACTGTTTTTT; cdr3_aa: CASTDGAREKLFF
clone_size: many; cdr3_length: 15; v_call: TRBV7-9; j_call: TRBJ1-5; d_call: NA; cdr3_nt: TGTGCCAGCAGCTTTTCAGGGGACTCCAATCAGCCCCAGCATTTT; cdr3_aa: CASSFSGDSNQPQHF
clone_size: NA; cdr3_length: 13; v_call: TRBV28; j_call: TRBJ2-3; d_call: NA; cdr3_nt: TGTGCCAGCCTGCGGCGGGTGGCAGATACGCAGTATTTT; cdr3_aa: CASLRRVADTQYF
clone_size: NA; cdr3_length: 14; v_call: TRBV27; j_call: TRBJ2-1; d_call: TRBD1; cdr3_nt: TGTGCCAGCAGTTCGGACAGGGGGACCAATGAGCAGTTCTTC; cdr3_aa: CASSSDRGTNEQFF
clone_size: many; cdr3_length: 13; v_call: TRBV19; j_call: TRBJ1-6; d_call: NA; cdr3_nt: TGTGCCAGTAGGGGCAGCCCTTCGGGTCCCCTCCACTTT; cdr3_aa: CASRGSPSGPLHF
clone_size: NA; cdr3_length: 14; v_call: TRBV28; j_call: TRBJ1-1; d_call: TRBD1; cdr3_nt: TGTGCCAGCAGAGTGACAGGGTCGGCCACTGAAGCTTTCTTT; cdr3_aa: CASRVTGSATEAFF